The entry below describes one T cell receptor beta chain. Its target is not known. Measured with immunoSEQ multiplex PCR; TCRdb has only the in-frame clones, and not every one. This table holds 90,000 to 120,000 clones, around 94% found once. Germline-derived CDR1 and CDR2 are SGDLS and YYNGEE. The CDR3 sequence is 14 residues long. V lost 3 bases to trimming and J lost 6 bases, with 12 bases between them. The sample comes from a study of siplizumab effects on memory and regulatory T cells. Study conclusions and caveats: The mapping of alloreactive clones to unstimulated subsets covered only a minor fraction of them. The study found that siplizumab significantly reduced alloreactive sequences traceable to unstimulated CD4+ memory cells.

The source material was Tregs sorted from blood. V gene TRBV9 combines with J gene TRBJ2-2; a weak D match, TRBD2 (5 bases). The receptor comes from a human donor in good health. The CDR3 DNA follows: TGTGCCAGCAGCGCGCCCCCGGAGGCCGGGGAGCTGTTTTTT. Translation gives CASSAPPEAGELFF. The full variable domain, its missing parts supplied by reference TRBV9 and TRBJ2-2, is DSGVTQTPKHLITATGQRVTLRCSPRSGDLSVYWYQQSLDQGLQFLIQYYNGEERAKGNILERFSAQQFPDLHSELNLSSLELGDSALYFCASSAPPEAGELFFGEGSRLTVL.